This T cell receptor (beta chain) was identified in a study of radiation and T cells in renal cell carcinoma. Time point meaning: baseline pretreatment blood. Treatment meaning: 15 Gy SBRT to primary tumor, nephrectomy 4 weeks later. After SBRT, blood was collected at 2 and 4 weeks, plus baseline. The patient's renal cell carcinoma had clear cell pathology. Clones were read by immunoSEQ multiplex PCR, and TCRdb kept only the in-frame ones, dropping some. The repertoire has approximately 63,000 clones, over 70% of them found once; the top ten carry under 7.5%. This CDR3 has 16 residues. This clonotype was sampled from a man in his sixties with renal cell carcinoma. Material: blood, obtained from a patient whose treatment included radiotherapy and nephrectomy. The genes are TRBV21-1 and TRBJ1-5; TRBD1, as called in the table, went unchecked against the DNA. TRBV21-1 is labeled a pseudogene. This CDR3 is CASPSGASYSNQPQHF. The CDR3 nucleotides read TGTGCCAGCCCGTCAGGGGCGAGTTATAGCAATCAGCCCCAGCATTTT.